This is a list of T cell receptor beta chains from one sample in a study of preoperative IRX-2 immunotherapy in early breast cancer. TCRdb's copy holds only in-frame clones and misses some; the assay was immunoSEQ multiplex PCR. This repertoire shows approximately 44,000 clones, about 95% found once; its top ten account for about 1.6%. This specimen consisted of tumor tissue, obtained after IRX-2 immunotherapy. These receptors were obtained from a human donor with breast cancer. Each CDR3 is given with its conserved first and last residue. The order of the fields is V gene, J gene, CDR3 protein.

TRBV7-6	TRBJ2-3	CASSLEARGGDTQYF
TRBV5-1	TRBJ1-3	CASSFERERNTIYF
TRBV13	TRBJ2-1	CASSLVRRGGDNEQFF
TRBV6-6	TRBJ1-5	CASSYSGFNQPQHF
TRBV11-2	TRBJ2-5	CASSPQRGGLGTQYF
TRBV27	TRBJ2-1	CASSLSRQFEQFF
TRBV27	TRBJ2-7	CASSPLGTSGLGWSYEQYF
TRBV2	TRBJ1-3	CASSEAVTIYF
TRBV2	TRBJ2-1	CASRAVGLANEQFF
TRBV7-3	TRBJ2-1	CASRAGTSGSKDEQFF
TRBV7-9	TRBJ1-3	CASSLDRDSSGNTIYF
TRBV5-5	TRBJ2-4	CASSPRGIVKNIQYF
TRBV11-1	TRBJ2-3	CASSKNRGQADTQYF
TRBV13	TRBJ1-4	CASSLGTGASEKLFF
TRBV2	TRBJ1-2	CASSQDPGSTLGYTF
TRBV5-4	TRBJ2-4	CASSLAGGDIQYF
TRBV6-6	TRBJ1-1	CASSWGLNTEAFF
TRBV28	TRBJ1-4	CASSSEAAANEKLFF
TRBV7-6	TRBJ1-5	CASSLVGNQPQHF
TRBV11-2	TRBJ2-1	CASSPRTFAGNEQFF
TRBV7-2	TRBJ2-3	CASSLTFLDTQYF
TRBV5-6	TRBJ1-5	CASSLGGAQPQHF
TRBV2	TRBJ2-7	CASSIGGRSGEQYF
TRBV7-9	TRBJ2-3	CASSSSGGLGDTQYF
TRBV6-4	TRBJ2-7	CASSDSIYHYEQYF
TRBV11-2	TRBJ2-5	CASSTDSSRAQYF
TRBV28	TRBJ1-1	CASSETGGTEAFF
TRBV4-2	TRBJ1-3	CASSQATKGASGNTIYF
TRBV4-3	TRBJ2-7	CASSQVQGNEQYF
TRBV4-1	TRBJ1-2	CASTRIGQGNGYTF
TRBV14	TRBJ2-2	CASSQGGTGFTGELFF
TRBV28	TRBJ1-1	CASSKLVGRTEAFF
TRBV28	TRBJ2-1	CASRRTEYNEQFF
TRBV6-4	TRBJ2-2	CASSDSAGRGTGELFF
TRBV27	TRBJ2-5	CASSLQGAKTQYF